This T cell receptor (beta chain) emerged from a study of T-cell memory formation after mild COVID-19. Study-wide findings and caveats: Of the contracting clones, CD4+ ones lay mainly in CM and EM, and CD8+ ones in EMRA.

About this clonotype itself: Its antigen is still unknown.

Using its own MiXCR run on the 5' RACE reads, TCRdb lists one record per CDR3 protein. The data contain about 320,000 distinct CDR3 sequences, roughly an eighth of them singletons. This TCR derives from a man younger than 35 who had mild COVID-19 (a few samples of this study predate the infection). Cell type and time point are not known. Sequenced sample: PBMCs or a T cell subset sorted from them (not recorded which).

The CDR3 sequence is CASSNRQGGNGYTF. CDR3 sequence (DNA): TGCGCCAGCAGCAACAGACAGGGAGGGAATGGCTACACCTTC. The V gene is TRBV5-1, the J gene TRBJ1-2; 7 bases are shared with TRBD1. CDR1 and CDR2 from the germline V gene are SGHRS and YFSETQ. V lost 4 bases, J lost 6 bases, and 9 bases stayed unmatched. The CDR3 consists of 14 residues. Using reference TRBV5-1 and TRBJ1-2 for the parts outside the CDR3, the full variable domain is KAGVTQTPRYLIKTRGQQVTLSCSPISGHRSVSWYQQTPGQGLQFLFEYFSETQRNKGNFPGRFSGRQFSNSRSEMNVSTLELGDSALYLCASSNRQGGNGYTFGSGTRLTVV.